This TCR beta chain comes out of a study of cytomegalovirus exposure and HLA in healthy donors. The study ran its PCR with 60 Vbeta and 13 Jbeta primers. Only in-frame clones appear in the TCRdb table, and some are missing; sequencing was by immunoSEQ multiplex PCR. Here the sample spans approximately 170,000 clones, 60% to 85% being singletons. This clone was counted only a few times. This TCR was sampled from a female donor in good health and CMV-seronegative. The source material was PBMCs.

For the CDR3, the DNA is TGTGCCAGCAGAGGAGCTATACGGGAGCAGTACTTC. Translation gives CASRGAIREQYF. The rearrangement joins TRBV28 to TRBJ2-5, with a weak D call TRBD2 (6 bases). With 6 bases removed from V and 11 bases from J, the gap between germline ends came to 16 bases. Germline V CDR1 and CDR2: MDHEN, SYDVKM. This CDR3 is built from 12 residues. Full variable domain (missing parts from reference TRBV28 and TRBJ2-5): DVKVTQSSRYLVKRTGEKVFLECVQDMDHENMFWYRQDPGLGLRLIYFSYDVKMKEKGDIPEGYSVSREKKERFSLILESASTNQTSMYLCASRGAIREQYFGPGTRLLVL.